The TCR beta chain described here comes from a study of OX40 agonist ivuxolimab in advanced cancers. Data came from immunoSEQ multiplex PCR; TCRdb stores just in-frame clones and leaves some out. The sample comprises roughly 76,000 clones, approximately 85% of which are singletons, and around 25% rests with the top ten. Findings of the study overall: Also showing low normalized T-cell clonal expansion were some of the nonresponders.

This CDR3 is 14 amino acids long. V lost 0 bases to trimming and J lost 4 bases, with 9 bases between them. CDR1 and CDR2 (germline): LNHDA, SQIVND (reference sequence). Regarding this clone: What it binds is not known.

The source material was CD4+ or CD8+ T cells sorted from blood, sampled in a trial of the OX40 agonist ivuxolimab. The chain joins TRBV19 to TRBJ2-5; D not certain. The source is an adult with an advanced solid tumor such as melanoma, head and neck, liver or kidney cancer. DNA of the CDR3: TGTGCCAGTAGTATAGACCCAGCGAGAGAGACCCAGTACTTC. This translates into CASSIDPARETQYF.